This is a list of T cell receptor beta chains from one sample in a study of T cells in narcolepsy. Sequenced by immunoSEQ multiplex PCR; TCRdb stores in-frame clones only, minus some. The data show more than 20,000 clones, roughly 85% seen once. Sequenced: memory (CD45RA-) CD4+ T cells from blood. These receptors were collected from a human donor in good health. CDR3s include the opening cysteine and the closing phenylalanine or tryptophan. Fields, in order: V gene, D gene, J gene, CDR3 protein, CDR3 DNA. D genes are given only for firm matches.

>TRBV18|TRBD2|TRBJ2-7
CASSPRLAGGEQYF
TGTGCCAGCTCACCCCGGCTAGCGGGAGGCGAGCAGTACTTC
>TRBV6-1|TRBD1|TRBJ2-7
CASRGDRAYEQYF
TGTGCCAGCAGGGGGGACAGGGCCTACGAGCAGTACTTC
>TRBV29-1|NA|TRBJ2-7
CSVRSERGSYEQHF
TGCAGCGTTAGATCCGAAAGGGGCTCCTACGAGCAGCACTTC
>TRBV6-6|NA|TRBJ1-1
CASSYQGLSTEAFF
TGTGCCAGCAGTTACCAGGGGCTGAGCACTGAAGCTTTCTTT
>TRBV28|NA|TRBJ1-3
CASGSDSSGNTIYF
TGTGCCAGCGGTAGCGATAGCTCTGGAAACACCATATATTTT
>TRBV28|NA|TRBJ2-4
CASTRSGLAKNIQYF
TGTGCCAGCACTCGAAGCGGGTTAGCCAAAAACATTCAGTACTTC
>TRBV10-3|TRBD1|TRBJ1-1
CASSEPQGANTEAFF
TGTGCCAGCAGCGAACCCCAGGGGGCGAACACTGAAGCTTTCTTT
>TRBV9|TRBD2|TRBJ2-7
CASSAPGTSGYEQYF
TGTGCCAGCAGCGCACCCGGGACTAGCGGGTACGAGCAGTACTTC
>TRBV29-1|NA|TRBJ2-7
CSVGRDGRAEGQYF
TGCAGCGTAGGGAGAGACGGCCGGGCGGAGGGGCAGTACTTC
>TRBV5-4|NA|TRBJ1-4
CASSLFPLEKLFF
TGTGCCAGCAGCTTGTTTCCGCTCGAAAAACTGTTTTTT
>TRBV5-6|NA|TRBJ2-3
CASSLRGVDTQYF
TGTGCCAGCAGCCTCCGAGGGGTAGATACGCAGTATTTT
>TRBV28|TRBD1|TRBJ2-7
CASSGRQGRSSYEQYF
TGTGCCAGCAGTGGCCGACAGGGAAGGAGCTCCTACGAGCAGTACTTC
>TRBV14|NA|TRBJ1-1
CASSPIGRSDTEAFF
TGTGCCAGCAGCCCGATCGGTCGCAGTGACACTGAAGCTTTCTTT
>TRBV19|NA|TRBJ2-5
CASRGKGQETQYF
TGTGCCAGTAGAGGAAAGGGCCAAGAGACCCAGTACTTC
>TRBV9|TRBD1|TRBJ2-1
CASSGGQGITNEQFF
TGTGCCAGCAGCGGAGGACAGGGTATAACGAATGAGCAGTTCTTC
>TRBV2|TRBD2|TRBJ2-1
CASSADFTAPGLAGGNEQFF
TGTGCCAGCAGTGCAGACTTCACAGCCCCGGGACTAGCGGGAGGGAATGAGCAGTTCTTC
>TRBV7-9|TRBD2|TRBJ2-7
CASSPTSGAWQYF
TGTGCCAGCAGTCCCACTAGCGGGGCATGGCAGTACTTC